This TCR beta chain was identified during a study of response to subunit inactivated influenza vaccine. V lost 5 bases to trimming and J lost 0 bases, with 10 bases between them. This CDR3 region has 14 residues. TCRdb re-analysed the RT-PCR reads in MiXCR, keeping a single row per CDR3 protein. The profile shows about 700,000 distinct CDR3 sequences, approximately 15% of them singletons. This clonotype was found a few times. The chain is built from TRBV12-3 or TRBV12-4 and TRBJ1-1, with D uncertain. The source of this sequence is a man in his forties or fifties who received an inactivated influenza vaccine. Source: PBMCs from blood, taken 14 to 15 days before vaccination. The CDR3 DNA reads TGTGCCAGCAGTCGCCATACAGTGAACACTGAAGCTTTCTTT. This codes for CASSRHTVNTEAFF.